This T cell receptor (beta chain) was identified during a study of cytomegalovirus exposure and HLA in healthy donors. Study-wide background: Genotyping showed roughly 76% of roughly 390 donors falling in the Caucasian-associated ancestry cluster.

From germline, CDR1 is LGHNT and CDR2 FRNRAP. Trimming shortened V by 4 bases and J by 1 base, and 8 bases separated the two germline ends. This CDR3 spans 15 amino acids. The table lists this clone with a few counts. PCR was performed using 60 Vbeta and 13 Jbeta primers. Produced via immunoSEQ multiplex PCR; TCRdb's table is partial and in-frame only. This sample has about 110,000 clones, with roughly 12% found just once. The sequencing input was PBMCs. This TCR was recovered from a man between 40 and 49 years old in good health and CMV-seropositive. The chain links TRBV12-5 to TRBJ2-6; D is ambiguous. The CDR3 protein is CASGSPMSGANVLTF. DNA of the CDR3: TGTGCTAGTGGTTCCCCCATGTCTGGGGCCAACGTCCTGACTTTC.